The 21 T cell receptor beta chains below all came from one sample that was sequenced in a study of CD8 T cells in ankylosing spondylitis. Study-wide results and limits: It appeared that ankylosing spondylitis blood was characterized by a TCR beta motif of several highly homologous variants.

These receptors have no identified antigens. TCRdb analysed the 5' RACE reads with MiXCR anew, one entry per CDR3 protein. The sample holds approximately 520,000 distinct CDR3 sequences, approximately 5% seen once. Input material: blood, either unsorted or a sorted T cell fraction (not recorded which). The receptors shown here come from a male donor with ankylosing spondylitis.

This clonotype was observed at least ten times. The gene calls are TRBV7-2 and TRBJ1-5; D is unresolved. V lost 4 bases and J 6 bases, leaving 10 bases between the germline ends. Germline V gene sequence: CDR1 SGHTA, CDR2 FQGNSA. This CDR3 region has 13 residues. CDR3 coding DNA: TGTGCCAGCAGCTGGACTGACGGTCAGCCCCAGCATTTT. This codes for CASSWTDGQPQHF.

This clonotype has ten or more counts. The chain links TRBV4-2 to TRBJ1-2; D unresolved. V dropped 1 base and J dropped 5 bases, with 11 bases sitting between them. The CDR3 consists of 14 residues. The germline V gene has CDR1 LGHNA and CDR2 YNFKEQ. CDR3 region: CASSQGASFYGYTF. CDR3 coding DNA: TGTGCCAGCAGCCAAGGGGCCTCTTTTTATGGCTACACCTTC.

This clonotype was seen many times. The V call is TRBV12-3 or TRBV12-4, the J call TRBJ2-7; D uncertain. The CDR3 runs to 14 residues. Deletions cut 3 bases from V and 2 bases from J, with 11 bases between. CDR3 sequence (DNA): TGTGCCAGCAGTTTCGGTCTGGTAACCTACGAGCAGTACTTC. This encodes CASSFGLVTYEQYF.

This clonotype was seen many times. This chain joins TRBV27 and TRBJ2-7; D unresolved. Germline assignment: CDR1 MNHEY and CDR2 SMNVEV (reference sequence). The CDR3 covers 14 residues. V was clipped by 2 bases and J by 2 bases, with 10 bases between them. The CDR3 nucleotides read TGTGCCAGCAGTTTAAGTCCAGTCGCCTACGAGCAGTACTTC. As protein: CASSLSPVAYEQYF.

This clonotype was seen ten or more times. V and J are TRBV10-3 and TRBJ2-1; D is possibly TRBD1 (5 bases). In germline, CDR1 is ENHRY, CDR2 SYGVKD. CDR3 length equals 11 residues. The germline V and J ends were trimmed by 7 bases and 7 bases, with 8 bases remaining between them. The CDR3 spells CAIKGINEQFF. DNA for the CDR3: TGTGCCATCAAGGGGATAAATGAGCAGTTCTTC.

Comments on this clonotype: One base away lies a much larger clone, so this may be a sequencing read error. This chain uses TRBV7-2 with TRBJ2-3; a possible D gene is TRBD2 (5 bases). The V and J ends lost 4 bases and 0 bases respectively, with 14 bases between them. CDR3 length: 16 residues. In germline, CDR1 is SGHTA, CDR2 FQGNSA. CDR3 sequence: CASSSNEWTSTDTQYF. In nucleotides, the CDR3 is TGTGCCAGCAGCTCTAACGAGTGGACTAGCACAGATACGCAGTATTTT.

In its sample, this clonotype was seen many times. In DNA, the CDR3 is TGCAGCGTTGGGGGAACTAGCGGAGAGGGGACAGATACGCAGTATTTT. As protein: CSVGGTSGEGTDTQYF. V usage is TRBV29-1 and J usage is TRBJ2-3; 8 nucleotides line up with TRBD2. With V trimmed by 4 bases and J by 3 bases, 12 bases remained unmatched. Germline-derived CDR1 and CDR2 are SQVTM and ANQGSEA. The CDR3 extends over 16 amino acids.

Notes on this clonotype: Compared with germline, one end of the junction differs, possibly owing to a read error. This chain uses TRBV4-2 with TRBJ1-2; 7 bases align to TRBD1. This CDR3 region has 14 residues. Germline values: CDR1 LGHNA, CDR2 YNFKEQ. CDR3 residues: CARSPGDRNYGYTF. For the CDR3, the DNA is TGTGCCAGGAGCCCCGGGGACAGAAACTATGGCTACACCTTC.

This clonotype was seen repeatedly, ten times or more. V gene TRBV5-1 combines with J gene TRBJ1-2; a possible D gene is TRBD1 (5 bases). Looked up from germline, CDR1 is SGHRS and CDR2 is YFSETQ. Trimming shortened V by 1 base and J by 1 base, and 14 bases separated the two germline ends. The CDR3 runs to 16 residues. The DNA of the CDR3 is TGCGCCAGCAGCTTGTCAGGGAGGCCGGTTAACTATGGCTACACCTTC. Translated: CASSLSGRPVNYGYTF.

This clonotype has at least ten counts. The chain combines TRBV20-1 with TRBJ1-6; 8 positions agree with TRBD1. The J segment lost 10 bases and the V segment lost 3 bases, leaving 5 bases of the junction unmatched. This CDR3 spans 13 amino acids. The germline V gene has CDR1 DFQATT and CDR2 SNEGSKA (reference sequence). The CDR3 DNA is TGCAGTGCTAGCGGGACAGGAGACTCACCCCTCCACTTT. It specifies CSASGTGDSPLHF.

In its sample, this clonotype was seen many times. The J gene is TRBJ1-1, the V gene TRBV20-1, with 7 bases aligning to TRBD1. Per germline, CDR1 DFQATT and CDR2 SNEGSKA (reference sequence). This CDR3 region has 13 residues. Trimming at V came to 8 bases and at J to 0 bases, leaving 6 bases not matched to a gene. This chain's CDR3 is CSTYRGMNTEAFF. CDR3 sequence (DNA): TGCAGTACTTACAGGGGCATGAACACTGAAGCTTTCTTT.

This clonotype was counted a few times. The gene calls are TRBV10-2 and TRBJ2-5; D gene ambiguous. The CDR3 is made up of 13 amino acids. Germline V gene sequence: CDR1 WSHSY, CDR2 SAAADI. Between the trimmed V and J ends, which lost 2 bases and 7 bases, there was a span of 11 bases. The CDR3 reads CASSEGRLGTQYF. DNA for the CDR3: TGCGCCAGCAGTGAGGGACGGCTGGGGACCCAGTACTTC.

This clonotype was seen ten or more times. The chain has TRBV20-1 and TRBJ1-5, with a weak D call TRBD1 (5 bases). This CDR3 is built from 14 residues. Trimming cost V 5 bases and J 2 bases, with 13 bases left between them. The germline V gene encodes CDR1 DFQATT and CDR2 SNEGSKA (reference sequence). The CDR3 here is CSASWGVGNQPQHF. CDR3 bases: TGCAGTGCTTCGTGGGGCGTCGGCAATCAGCCCCAGCATTTT.

The chain uses TRBV5-8 and TRBJ1-1, with 10 bases fitting TRBD1. V was pared by 4 bases and J by 4 bases, with 10 bases of the junction left unmatched. CDR1 is SGHTS and CDR2 is YDEGEE in the germline V gene. This CDR3 is 16 amino acids long. The chain's CDR3 is CASSLLGQGVGTEAFF. For the CDR3, the DNA is TGTGCCAGCAGCCTACTCGGACAGGGGGTCGGCACTGAAGCTTTCTTT.

This clonotype occurred many times. The J gene is TRBJ1-2, the V gene TRBV12-3 or TRBV12-4; D is unclear. With 11 bases removed from V and 5 bases from J, the gap between germline ends came to 12 bases. The CDR3 is 11 residues long. For the CDR3, the DNA is TGTGCCTTGGGTAGGATTTATGGCTACACCTTC. It translates to CALGRIYGYTF.

This clonotype was detected ten times or more. This chain uses TRBV5-1 with TRBJ1-3; TRBD1 is a possible D gene (5 bases). Per the germline V gene, CDR1 is SGHRS and CDR2 is YFSETQ. The CDR3 length is 14 residues. The ends were cut back, 4 bases at V and 6 bases at J, with 14 bases in the middle. CDR3 sequence: CASSPGGALNTIYF. The CDR3 coding sequence is TGCGCCAGCAGCCCTGGCGGGGCACTAAACACCATATATTTT.

At least ten counts were recorded for this clonotype. This rearrangement joins TRBV3-1 to TRBJ2-1, with D unresolved. V was trimmed by 7 bases and J by 5 bases, leaving 9 bases between them. CDR1 is LGHDT and CDR2 is YNNKEL in the germline V gene (reference sequence). The CDR3 is 12 residues long. CDR3 DNA sequence: TGTGCCAGCACTGAGAGCAACAATGAGCAGTTCTTC. Its protein product is CASTESNNEQFF.

This clonotype was seen at least ten times. The chain employs TRBV7-9 and TRBJ2-6; D not resolved. The V end was cut by 4 bases, the J end by 3 bases, with 4 bases between. The germline gives CDR1 SEHNR, CDR2 FQNEAQ (reference sequence). CDR3 length equals 13 residues. CDR3 DNA sequence: TGTGCCAGCAGCTACCGTGGGGCCAACGTCCTGACTTTC. The encoded protein is CASSYRGANVLTF. The full variable domain, its missing parts supplied by reference TRBV7-9 and TRBJ2-6, is DTGVSQNPRHKITKRGQNVTFRCDPISEHNRLYWYRQTLGQGPEFLTYFQNEAQLEKSRLLSDRFSAERPKGSFSTLEIQRTEQGDSAMYLCASSYRGANVLTFGAGSRLTVL.

This clonotype appeared many times. DNA for the CDR3: TGCACCCAACAGGGCCCCTTCACTGAAGCTTTCTTT. Translating gives CTQQGPFTEAFF. V usage is TRBV20-1 and J usage is TRBJ1-1; tentatively, D is TRBD1 (6 bases). This CDR3 is built from 12 residues. CDR1 and CDR2 from the germline V gene are DFQATT and SNEGSKA (reference sequence).

This clonotype was recorded at least ten times. V is TRBV28 and J is TRBJ1-1; 7 bases map to TRBD1. With V trimmed by 5 bases and J by 1 base, 7 bases remained unmatched. Germline values: CDR1 MDHEN, CDR2 SYDVKM. The CDR3 sequence is 15 residues long. The CDR3 spells CASSRQGYENTEAFF. The CDR3 DNA reads TGTGCCAGCAGTCGACAGGGTTACGAGAACACTGAAGCTTTCTTT.

The sample holds many counts of this clonotype. The chain combines TRBV9 with TRBJ2-7; TRBD1 is a possible D gene (5 bases). V was shortened by 0 bases and J by 3 bases, with 10 bases between the two germline ends. The CDR3 is 14 amino acids. Germline V CDR1 and CDR2: SGDLS, YYNGEE. The CDR3 DNA sequence: TGTGCCAGCAGCGTAGGTGACAGTATCTACGAGCAGTACTTC. Translating gives CASSVGDSIYEQYF.